One and the same sample provided the 11 T cell receptor beta chains below, sequenced in a study of cytomegalovirus exposure and HLA in healthy donors. In the PCR, 60 Vbeta and 13 Jbeta primers were used. Sequencing was performed with immunoSEQ multiplex PCR; in TCRdb, only in-frame clones are kept and a portion is missing. This sample has over 150,000 clones, with almost 75% found just once. The specimen sequenced was PBMCs. The receptors stem from a woman aged 18-29 years in good health and CMV-seropositive.

This chain joins TRBV2 and TRBJ2-1; TRBD2 matches 8 bases. The V gene's germline CDR1 is SNHLY and CDR2 FYNNEI. J was trimmed by 4 bases and V by 1 base; bases with no gene match: 3. The CDR3 consists of 15 residues. The CDR3 sequence: CASSEGRGGYNEQFF. The CDR3 DNA follows: TGTGCCAGCAGTGAAGGCCGGGGGGGATACAATGAGCAGTTCTTC. The whole variable domain, filled in from reference TRBV2 and TRBJ2-1, reads EPEVTQTPSHQVTQMGQEVILRCVPISNHLYFYWYRQILGQKVEFLVSFYNNEISEKSEIFDDQFSVERPDGSNFTLKIRSTKLEDSAMYFCASSEGRGGYNEQFFGPGTRLTVL.

The V call is TRBV5-1, the J call TRBJ2-7; TRBD2 is a possible D gene (7 bases). This CDR3 region has 14 residues. Germline lookup yields CDR1 SGHRS and CDR2 YFSETQ. V gave up 4 bases and J gave up 2 bases, with 13 bases separating them. CDR3 loop: CASSSGTKAYEQYF. As DNA, the CDR3 is TGCGCCAGCAGCAGCGGGACAAAAGCCTACGAGCAGTACTTC.

The gene calls are TRBV7-2 and TRBJ2-2; no clear D gene. The CDR3 totals 14 residues. Germline V gene sequence: CDR1 SGHTA, CDR2 FQGNSA. V was cut by 2 bases and J by 3 bases, with 7 bases left in between. CDR3 in DNA: TGTGCCAGCAGCTTATCAGGTCACACCGGGGAGCTGTTTTTT. It is translated as CASSLSGHTGELFF.

The rearrangement joins TRBV4-2 to TRBJ2-4; 8 bases map to TRBD2. Germline V lookup: CDR1 LGHNA, CDR2 YNFKEQ. The CDR3 sequence is 18 residues long. V trimming: 0 bases; J trimming: 3 bases; junction bases outside the gene matches: 10. CDR3 residues: CASSQEFRGGLGKNIQYF. The CDR3, as DNA: TGTGCCAGCAGCCAAGAATTTCGGGGGGGCTTGGGCAAAAACATTCAGTACTTC.

On this clone: An end of the junction does not agree with germline; a read error may underlie this. This chain uses TRBV9 with TRBJ2-2; 7 bases map to TRBD2. The CDR3 is 16 residues long. Germline CDR1 is SGDLS and CDR2 is YYNGEE. For the CDR3, the DNA is TGTGCCAGCAGCTCCAGTTGGCGGGGGAACACCGGGGAGCCGTTTTTT. Translating gives CASSSSWRGNTGEPFF.

This clone was observed a single time. The gene calls are TRBV30 and TRBJ1-4; D is undetermined. The V gene lost 2 bases and the J gene lost 6 bases, with 7 bases spanning the gap. Germline CDR1 GTSNPN, CDR2 SVGIG (reference sequence). The CDR3 runs to 12 residues. CDR3 in DNA: TGTGCCTGGAGTCCGTCCGATGAAAAACTGTTTTTT. Translation: CAWSPSDEKLFF.

The chain links TRBV7-2 to TRBJ2-2; 8 bases agree with TRBD2. The CDR3 length is 16 residues. J gave up 2 bases and V 5 bases, and 7 bases lay outside the gene matches. Germline lookup yields CDR1 SGHTA and CDR2 FQGNSA. The CDR3 nucleotides read TGTGCCAGCAGCAGAGTACTAGCGGCAAACACCGGGGAGCTGTTTTTT. This translates into CASSRVLAANTGELFF.

This chain connects TRBV7-8 to TRBJ2-1; 9 bases map to TRBD1. V gave up 6 bases and J gave up 10 bases; unmatched junction bases: 7. The germline gives CDR1 SGHVS, CDR2 FQNEAQ. This CDR3 has 13 residues. The CDR3 sequence: CASRLGTGREQFF. CDR3 in DNA: TGTGCCAGCAGGCTCGGGACAGGGAGGGAGCAGTTCTTC.

For this clone: A junction boundary mismatches the germline segment, possibly from a read error. This chain links TRBV10-3 with TRBJ2-7, with D tentatively TRBD1 (5 bases). This CDR3 has 14 residues. In germline, CDR1 is ENHRY, CDR2 SYGVKD. The CDR3 bases are TGTGCCATCAGTGAGGATCGACAGCCCTACGGGCAGTACTTC. Translated, it gives CAISEDRQPYGQYF.

The genes are TRBV13 and TRBJ2-1; 14 bases are a match to TRBD2. V trimming: 5 bases; J trimming: 7 bases; junction bases outside the gene matches: 4. Germline-derived CDR1 and CDR2 are PRHDT and FYEKMQ (reference sequence). There are 15 residues in the CDR3. The CDR3 sequence: CASSRLAGGLNEQFF. In DNA, the CDR3 is TGTGCCAGCAGCAGACTAGCGGGGGGGCTGAATGAGCAGTTCTTC.

The chain couples TRBV7-3 to TRBJ2-5; TRBD1 matches 8 bases. The CDR3 is 15 amino acids. The ends lost 5 bases at V and 4 bases at J; junction bases unmatched: 9. CDR1 and CDR2 (germline): SGHTA, FQGTGA. The CDR3 region is CASSPTGAKGETQYF. CDR3 in DNA: TGTGCCAGCAGCCCGACAGGGGCCAAGGGAGAGACCCAGTACTTC. Full variable domain (rest looked up from reference TRBV7-3 and TRBJ2-5): GAGVSQTPSNKVTEKGKYVELRCDPISGHTALYWYRQSLGQGPEFLIYFQGTGAADDSGLPNDRFFAVRPEGSVSTLKIQRTERGDSAVYLCASSPTGAKGETQYFGPGTRLLVL.